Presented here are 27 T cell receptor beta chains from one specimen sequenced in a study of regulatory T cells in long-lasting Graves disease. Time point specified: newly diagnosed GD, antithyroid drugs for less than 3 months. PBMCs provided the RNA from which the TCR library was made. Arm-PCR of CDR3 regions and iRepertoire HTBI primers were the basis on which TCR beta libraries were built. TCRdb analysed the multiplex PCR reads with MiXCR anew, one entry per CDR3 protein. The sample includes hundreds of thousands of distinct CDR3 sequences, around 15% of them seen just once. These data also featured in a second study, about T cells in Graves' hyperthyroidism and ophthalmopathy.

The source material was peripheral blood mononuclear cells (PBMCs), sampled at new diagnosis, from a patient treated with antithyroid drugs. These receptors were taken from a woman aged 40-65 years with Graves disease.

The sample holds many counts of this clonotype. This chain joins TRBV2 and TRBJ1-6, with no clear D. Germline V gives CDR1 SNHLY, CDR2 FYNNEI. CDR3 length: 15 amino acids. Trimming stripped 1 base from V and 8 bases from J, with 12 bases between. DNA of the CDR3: TGTGCCAGCAGTGAAGGGTGGGCGTCTGATTCACCCCTCCACTTT. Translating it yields CASSEGWASDSPLHF.

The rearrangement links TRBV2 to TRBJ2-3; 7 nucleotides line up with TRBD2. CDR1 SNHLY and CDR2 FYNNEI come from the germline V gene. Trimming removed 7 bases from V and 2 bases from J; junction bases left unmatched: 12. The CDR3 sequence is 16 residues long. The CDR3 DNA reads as TGTGCCAGCATCCTACCGGGGGGACTGCCCACAGATACGCAGTATTTT. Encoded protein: CASILPGGLPTDTQYF.

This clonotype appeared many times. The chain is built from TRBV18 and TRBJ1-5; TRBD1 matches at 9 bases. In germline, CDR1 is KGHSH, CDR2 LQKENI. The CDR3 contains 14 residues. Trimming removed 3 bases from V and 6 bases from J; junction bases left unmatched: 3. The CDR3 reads CASSPGTGIQPQHF. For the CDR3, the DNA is TGTGCCAGCTCACCCGGGACAGGGATTCAGCCCCAGCATTTT.

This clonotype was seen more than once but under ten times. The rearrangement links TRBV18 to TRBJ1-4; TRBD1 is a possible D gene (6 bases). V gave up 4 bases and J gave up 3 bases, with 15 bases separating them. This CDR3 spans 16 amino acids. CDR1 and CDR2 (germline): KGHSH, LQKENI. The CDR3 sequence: CASSLRTGAPNEKLFF. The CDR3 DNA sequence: TGTGCCAGCTCACTACGGACGGGGGCCCCTAATGAAAAACTGTTTTTT. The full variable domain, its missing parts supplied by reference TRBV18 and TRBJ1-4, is NAGVMQNPRHLVRRRGQEARLRCSPMKGHSHVYWYRQLPEEGLKFMVYLQKENIIDESGMPKERFSAEFPKEGPSILRIQQVVRGDSAAYFCASSLRTGAPNEKLFFGSGTQLSVL.

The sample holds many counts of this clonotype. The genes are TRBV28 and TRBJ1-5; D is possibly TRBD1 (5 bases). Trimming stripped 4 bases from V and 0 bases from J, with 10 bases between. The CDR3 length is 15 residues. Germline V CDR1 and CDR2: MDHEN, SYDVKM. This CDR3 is CASSWTRHSNQPQHF. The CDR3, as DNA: TGTGCCAGCAGTTGGACACGTCATAGCAATCAGCCCCAGCATTTT.

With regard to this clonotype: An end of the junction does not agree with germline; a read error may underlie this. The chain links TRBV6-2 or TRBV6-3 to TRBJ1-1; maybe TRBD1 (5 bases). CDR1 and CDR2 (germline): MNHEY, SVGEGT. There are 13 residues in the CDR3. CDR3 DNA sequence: TGTACCAGCAGTTACTCGGGACCCGATGAAGCTTTCTTT. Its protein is CTSSYSGPDEAFF.

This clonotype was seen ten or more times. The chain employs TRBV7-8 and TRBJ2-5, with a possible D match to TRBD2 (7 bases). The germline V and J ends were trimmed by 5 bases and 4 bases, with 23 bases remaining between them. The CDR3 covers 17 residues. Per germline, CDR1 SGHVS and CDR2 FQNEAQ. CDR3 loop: CASSQGGGSLLSETQYF. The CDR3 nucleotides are TGTGCCAGCAGCCAAGGGGGGGGTTCCTTGTTGTCAGAGACCCAGTACTTC.

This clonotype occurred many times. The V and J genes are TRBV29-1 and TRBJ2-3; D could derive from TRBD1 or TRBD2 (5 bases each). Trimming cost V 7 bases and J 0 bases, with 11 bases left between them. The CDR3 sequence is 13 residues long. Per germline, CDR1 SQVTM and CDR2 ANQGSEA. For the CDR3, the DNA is TGCAGCGGCCGGGGCTATAGCACAGATACGCAGTATTTT. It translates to CSGRGYSTDTQYF.

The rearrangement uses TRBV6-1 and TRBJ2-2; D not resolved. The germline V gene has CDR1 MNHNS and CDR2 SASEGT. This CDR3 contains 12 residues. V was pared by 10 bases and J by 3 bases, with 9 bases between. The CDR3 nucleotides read TGTGCCACCCTGCGAGACACCGGGGAGCTGTTTTTT. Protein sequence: CATLRDTGELFF.

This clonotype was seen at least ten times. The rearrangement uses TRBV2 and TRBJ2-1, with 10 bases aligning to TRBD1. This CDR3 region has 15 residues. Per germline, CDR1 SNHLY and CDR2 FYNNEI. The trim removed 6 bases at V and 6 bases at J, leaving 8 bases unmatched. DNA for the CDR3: TGTGCCAGCAGAGCAGGGACAGGGGTTAGCAATGAGCAGTTCTTC. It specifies CASRAGTGVSNEQFF.

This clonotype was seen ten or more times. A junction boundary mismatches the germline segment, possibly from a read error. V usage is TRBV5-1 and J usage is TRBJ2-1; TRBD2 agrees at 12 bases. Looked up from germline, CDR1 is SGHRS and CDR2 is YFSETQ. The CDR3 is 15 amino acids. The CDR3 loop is CASSSGLAGYNEQFF. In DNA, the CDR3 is TGTGCCAGTAGTAGTGGACTAGCGGGGTACAATGAGCAGTTCTTC.

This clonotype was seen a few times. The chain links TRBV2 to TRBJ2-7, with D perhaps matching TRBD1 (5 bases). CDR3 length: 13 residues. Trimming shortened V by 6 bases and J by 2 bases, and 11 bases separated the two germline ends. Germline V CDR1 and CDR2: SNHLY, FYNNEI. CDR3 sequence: CASRDTGPYEQYF. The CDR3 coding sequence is TGTGCCAGCAGAGACACAGGTCCCTACGAGCAGTACTTC.

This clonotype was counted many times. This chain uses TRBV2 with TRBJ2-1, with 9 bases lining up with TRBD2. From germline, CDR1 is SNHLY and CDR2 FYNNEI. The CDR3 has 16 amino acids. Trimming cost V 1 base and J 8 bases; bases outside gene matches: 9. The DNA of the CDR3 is TGTGCCAGCAGTGAAGGACGAGGACTAGCGCTAGATGAGCAGTTCTTC. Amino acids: CASSEGRGLALDEQFF.

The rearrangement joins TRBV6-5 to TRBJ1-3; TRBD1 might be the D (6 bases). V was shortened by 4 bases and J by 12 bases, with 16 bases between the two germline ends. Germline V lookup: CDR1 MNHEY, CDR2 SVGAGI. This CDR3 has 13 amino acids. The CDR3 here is CASSSALTGDIYF. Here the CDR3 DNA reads TGTGCCAGCAGTTCCGCCTTGACAGGAGACATATATTTT.

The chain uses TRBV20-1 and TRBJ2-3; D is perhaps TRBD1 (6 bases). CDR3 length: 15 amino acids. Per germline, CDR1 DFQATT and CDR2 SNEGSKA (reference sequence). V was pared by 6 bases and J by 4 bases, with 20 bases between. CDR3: CSAPNRAVGPDTQYF. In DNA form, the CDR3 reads TGCAGTGCACCCAACAGGGCGGTCGGCCCAGATACGCAGTATTTT.

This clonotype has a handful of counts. The CDR3 DNA follows: TGTGCCAGTAGTCACCCCGGACAGCTTTATGGCTACACCTTC. Translating it yields CASSHPGQLYGYTF. The rearrangement links TRBV19 to TRBJ1-2, with TRBD1 as a possible D gene (6 bases). Trimming removed 5 bases from V and 5 bases from J, with 15 bases in between. This CDR3 comprises 14 residues. The germline V gene encodes CDR1 LNHDA and CDR2 SQIVND (reference sequence).

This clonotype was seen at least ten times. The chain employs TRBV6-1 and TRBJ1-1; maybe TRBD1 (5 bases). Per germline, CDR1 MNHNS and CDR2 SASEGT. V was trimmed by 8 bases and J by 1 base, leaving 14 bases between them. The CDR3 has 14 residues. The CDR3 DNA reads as TGTGCCAGCTCCAAAAGGGGAGCGAACACTGAAGCTTTCTTT. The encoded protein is CASSKRGANTEAFF.

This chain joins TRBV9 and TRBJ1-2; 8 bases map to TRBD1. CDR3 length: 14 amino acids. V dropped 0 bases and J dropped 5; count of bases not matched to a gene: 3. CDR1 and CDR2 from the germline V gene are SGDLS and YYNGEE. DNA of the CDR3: TGTGCCAGCAGCGTAGACAGGGGGATATATGGCTACACCTTC. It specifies CASSVDRGIYGYTF.

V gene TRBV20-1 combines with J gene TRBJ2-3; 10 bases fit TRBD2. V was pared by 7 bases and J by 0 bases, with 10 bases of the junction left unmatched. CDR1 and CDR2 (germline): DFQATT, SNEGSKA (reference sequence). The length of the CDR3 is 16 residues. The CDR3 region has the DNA TGCAGTGTTCCGAGCGGGGGGGGTGTTAGCACAGATACGCAGTATTTT. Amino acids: CSVPSGGGVSTDTQYF.

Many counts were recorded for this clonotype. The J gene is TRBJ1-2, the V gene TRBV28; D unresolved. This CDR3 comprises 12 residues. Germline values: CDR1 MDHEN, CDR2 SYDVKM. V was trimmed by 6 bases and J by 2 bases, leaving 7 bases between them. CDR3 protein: CASSPLNYGYTF. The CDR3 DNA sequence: TGTGCCAGCAGCCCTCTGAACTATGGCTACACCTTC.

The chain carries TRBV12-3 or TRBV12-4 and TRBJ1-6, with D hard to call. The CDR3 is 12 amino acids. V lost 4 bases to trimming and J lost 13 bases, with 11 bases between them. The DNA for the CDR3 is TGTGCCAGCAGTTCCCCCGGCGGGCCCCTCCACTTT. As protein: CASSSPGGPLHF.

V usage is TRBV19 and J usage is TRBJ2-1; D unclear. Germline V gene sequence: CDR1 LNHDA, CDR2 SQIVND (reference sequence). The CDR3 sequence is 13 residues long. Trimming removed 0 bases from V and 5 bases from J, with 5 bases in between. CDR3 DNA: TGTGCCAGTAGTATAGACAGAAACAATGAGCAGTTCTTC. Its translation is CASSIDRNNEQFF.

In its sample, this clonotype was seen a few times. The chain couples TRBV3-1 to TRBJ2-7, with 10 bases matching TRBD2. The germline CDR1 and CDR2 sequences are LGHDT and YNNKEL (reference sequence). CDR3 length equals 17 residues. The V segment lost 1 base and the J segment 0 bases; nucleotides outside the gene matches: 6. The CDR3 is CASSQASGGSSSYEQYF. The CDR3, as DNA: TGTGCCAGCAGCCAAGCTAGCGGGGGCTCTAGCTCCTACGAGCAGTACTTC.

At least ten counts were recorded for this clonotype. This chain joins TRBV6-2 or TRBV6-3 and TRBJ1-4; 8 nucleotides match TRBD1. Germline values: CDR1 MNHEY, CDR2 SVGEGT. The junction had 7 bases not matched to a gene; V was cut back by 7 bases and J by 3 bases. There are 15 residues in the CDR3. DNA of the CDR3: TGTGCCAGCACCATATGGGGACAGGCTAATGAAAAACTGTTTTTT. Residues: CASTIWGQANEKLFF.

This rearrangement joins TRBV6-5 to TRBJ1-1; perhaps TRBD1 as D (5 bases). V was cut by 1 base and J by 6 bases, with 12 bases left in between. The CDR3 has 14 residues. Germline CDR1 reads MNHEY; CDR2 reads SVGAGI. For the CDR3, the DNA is TGTGCCAGCAGTTACTTCGGGGGTATCTCTGAAGCTTTCTTT. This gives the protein CASSYFGGISEAFF.

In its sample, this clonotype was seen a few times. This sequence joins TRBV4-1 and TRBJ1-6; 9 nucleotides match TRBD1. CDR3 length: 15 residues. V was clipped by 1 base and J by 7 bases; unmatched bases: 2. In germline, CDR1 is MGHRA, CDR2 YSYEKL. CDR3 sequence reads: CASSQGDRANSPLHF. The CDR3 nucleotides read TGCGCCAGCAGCCAAGGGGACAGGGCGAATTCACCCCTCCACTTT.

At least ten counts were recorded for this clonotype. CDR3 DNA: TGCGCCAGCAGCTCGGACCCTCATAGGACTGAAGCTTTCTTT. It encodes CASSSDPHRTEAFF. The rearrangement joins TRBV5-1 to TRBJ1-1; D unresolved. V was shortened by 3 bases and J by 5 bases, with 14 bases between the two germline ends. The CDR3 has 14 amino acids. Looked up from germline, CDR1 is SGHRS and CDR2 is YFSETQ.